Shown below are 8 T cell receptor beta chains from a single sample sequenced in a study of blood T cell repertoires in COVID-19. Data came from immunoSEQ multiplex PCR; TCRdb stores just in-frame clones and leaves some out. Here the sample spans 230,000 or so clones, 70% to 90% being singletons. Sequencing input: PBMCs or T cells enriched from blood (not recorded which). All receptors derive from a woman between 45 and 65 years old with acute COVID-19.

The rearrangement links TRBV7-2 to TRBJ2-7; 7 bases line up with TRBD2. Germline CDR1 is SGHTA and CDR2 is FQGNSA. This CDR3 contains 14 residues. Trimming cost V 4 bases and J 6 bases; bases outside gene matches: 9. The CDR3, as DNA: TGTGCCAGCAGCTCACCGGGGAGGGTTAGCGAGCAGTACTTC. This translates into CASSSPGRVSEQYF.

This rearrangement joins TRBV2 to TRBJ2-2; D unclear. This CDR3 has 15 amino acids. V lost 2 bases to trimming and J lost 0 bases, with 7 bases between them. Per the germline V gene, CDR1 is SNHLY and CDR2 is FYNNEI. The CDR3 sequence is CASSESLTNTGELFF. For the CDR3, the DNA is TGTGCCAGCAGTGAAAGCCTGACGAACACCGGGGAGCTGTTTTTT.

The V gene is TRBV30, the J gene TRBJ2-7, with a tentative D call TRBD1 (6 bases). Trimming removed 2 bases at V and 5 bases at J, with 10 bases between. Germline V gene sequence: CDR1 GTSNPN, CDR2 SVGIG (reference sequence). This CDR3 spans 12 amino acids. CDR3 sequence reads: CAWSKYRDEQYF. CDR3 coding DNA: TGTGCCTGGAGTAAATACAGGGACGAGCAGTACTTC.

This clone was picked up a small number of times. The rearrangement joins TRBV5-1 to TRBJ1-5, with D unclear. Per the germline V gene, CDR1 is SGHRS and CDR2 is YFSETQ. CDR3 length: 15 amino acids. Trimming shortened V by 0 bases and J by 4 bases, and 11 bases separated the two germline ends. CDR3 amino acids: CASSLAGRENQPQHF. DNA for the CDR3: TGCGCCAGCAGCTTGGCGGGTAGGGAGAATCAGCCCCAGCATTTT.

This chain joins TRBV9 and TRBJ2-7; weak D call: TRBD1 (6 bases). V lost 5 bases and J lost 7, with 19 bases in between. Per the germline V gene, CDR1 is SGDLS and CDR2 is YYNGEE. The CDR3 covers 14 residues. Written as DNA, the CDR3 is TGTGCCAGCAGTCCTACACCAGGGGAAGCAGAGCAGTACTTC. Translated, it gives CASSPTPGEAEQYF. The full variable domain, in which reference TRBV9 and TRBJ2-7 provide the parts outside the CDR3, is DSGVTQTPKHLITATGQRVTLRCSPRSGDLSVYWYQQSLDQGLQFLIQYYNGEERAKGNILERFSAQQFPDLHSELNLSSLELGDSALYFCASSPTPGEAEQYFGPGTRLTVT.

J is TRBJ2-3 and V is TRBV24-1; tentative D call: TRBD1 (6 bases). V was shortened by 3 bases and J by 4 bases, with 19 bases between the two germline ends. CDR3 length equals 17 residues. Germline V gene data show CDR1 as KGHDR and CDR2 as SFDVKD. DNA of the CDR3: TGTGCCACCAGTGATCGTATAAGGGGGTACGGTCCAGATACGCAGTATTTT. Amino acids: CATSDRIRGYGPDTQYF.

This clone was observed a single time. The rearrangement links TRBV30 to TRBJ2-1; 8 nucleotides agree with TRBD2. Unmatched junction bases numbered 3, after V lost 5 bases and J lost 0 bases. This CDR3 is built from 14 residues. Germline V gene lookup returns CDR1 GTSNPN and CDR2 SVGIG (reference sequence). As DNA, the CDR3 is TGTGCCTGGCAGCGGGAGAGCTCCTACAATGAGCAGTTCTTC. Translated: CAWQRESSYNEQFF. The whole variable domain, filled in from reference TRBV30 and TRBJ2-1, reads SQTIHQWPATLVQPVGSPLSLECTVEGTSNPNLYWYRQAAGRGLQLLFYSVGIGQISSEVPQNLSASRPQDRQFILSSKKLLLSDSGFYLCAWQRESSYNEQFFGPGTRLTVL.

This rearrangement joins TRBV18 to TRBJ1-1; weak D call: TRBD1 (6 bases). V lost 4 bases to trimming and J lost 1 base, with 22 bases between them. Looked up from germline, CDR1 is KGHSH and CDR2 is LQKENI. The length of the CDR3 is 18 residues. CDR3 sequence (DNA): TGTGCCAGCTCACTCGACATAAACAGGGCGGTGAGGAACACTGAAGCTTTCTTT. This translates into CASSLDINRAVRNTEAFF.